Sequencing of this T cell receptor beta chain was carried out in a study of T-cell reconstitution after alpha-beta-depleted transplantation in children. Unique molecular identifiers tagged the TCRbeta library. In TCRdb, the PCR reads were re-called with MiXCR into one record per CDR3 protein. Altogether about 610,000 distinct CDR3 sequences are present, more than 9% being singletons, with the ten largest covering around 4%. This clonotype was seen many times. This receptor was taken from a human donor who donated a stem cell graft to a child with acute myeloid leukemia. This specimen consisted of PBMCs from the stem cell graft donor, obtained from the stem cell graft.

The CDR3 reads CASSHRTATDTQYF. DNA of the CDR3: TGTGCCAGCAGTCATCGGACAGCCACAGATACGCAGTATTTT. The chain joins TRBV6-5 to TRBJ2-3; perhaps TRBD1 as D (6 bases). The CDR3 is 14 amino acids. The V gene lost 5 bases and the J gene lost 2 bases, with 11 bases spanning the gap. Germline V CDR1 and CDR2: MNHEY, SVGAGI.